The clone carrying this T cell receptor beta chain showed up just once. Its antigen is not known. This sample stems from a study of shared clonotypes between healthy human individuals. Study conclusions and caveats: Clonotypes shared by all four donors outscored non-shared clonotypes in generation probability.

The deep-level immunoSEQ assay was used. The protocol was immunoSEQ multiplex PCR, while the TCRdb copy is restricted to in-frame clones and leaves out a portion. Of about 1.1 million clones in the sample, roughly 80% were seen once. Recent acute infections and vaccinations were absent in the healthy HIV-negative adult donors. CDR1 SGHAT and CDR2 FQNNGV come from the germline V gene. The CDR3 has 14 residues. Trimming took 4 bases from V and 8 from J; bases not matched to a gene: 5. This chain links TRBV11-2 with TRBJ1-4; TRBD1 aligns across 9 bases. This sequence originates from a man aged 18 to 29 in good health. Some clones in this sample may be carry-over from other donors' samples. Sequencing used memory CD4+ T cells from PBMCs. Subset reported: CD45RA-negative fraction. This chain's CDR3 is CASSSQGAAEKLFF. The CDR3 DNA reads TGTGCCAGCAGCTCACAGGGGGCGGCCGAAAAACTGTTTTTT.